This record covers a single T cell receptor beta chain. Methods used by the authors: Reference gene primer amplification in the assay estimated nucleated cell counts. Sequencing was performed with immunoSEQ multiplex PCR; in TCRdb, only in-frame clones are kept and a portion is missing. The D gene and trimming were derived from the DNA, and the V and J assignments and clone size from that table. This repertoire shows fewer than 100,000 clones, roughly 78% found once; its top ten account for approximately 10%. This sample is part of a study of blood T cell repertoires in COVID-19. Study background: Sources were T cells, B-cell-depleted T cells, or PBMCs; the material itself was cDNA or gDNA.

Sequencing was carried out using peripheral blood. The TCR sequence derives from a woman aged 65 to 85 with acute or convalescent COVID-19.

As DNA, the CDR3 is TGTGCCAGCAGCTTAACGGCAGGGGAGTACTATGGCTACACCTTC. Translating gives CASSLTAGEYYGYTF. This chain connects TRBV7-2 to TRBJ1-2; perhaps TRBD1 as D (6 bases). V dropped 2 bases and J dropped 3 bases, with 13 bases sitting between them. CDR3 size: 15 residues. The germline V gene has CDR1 SGHTA and CDR2 FQGNSA.